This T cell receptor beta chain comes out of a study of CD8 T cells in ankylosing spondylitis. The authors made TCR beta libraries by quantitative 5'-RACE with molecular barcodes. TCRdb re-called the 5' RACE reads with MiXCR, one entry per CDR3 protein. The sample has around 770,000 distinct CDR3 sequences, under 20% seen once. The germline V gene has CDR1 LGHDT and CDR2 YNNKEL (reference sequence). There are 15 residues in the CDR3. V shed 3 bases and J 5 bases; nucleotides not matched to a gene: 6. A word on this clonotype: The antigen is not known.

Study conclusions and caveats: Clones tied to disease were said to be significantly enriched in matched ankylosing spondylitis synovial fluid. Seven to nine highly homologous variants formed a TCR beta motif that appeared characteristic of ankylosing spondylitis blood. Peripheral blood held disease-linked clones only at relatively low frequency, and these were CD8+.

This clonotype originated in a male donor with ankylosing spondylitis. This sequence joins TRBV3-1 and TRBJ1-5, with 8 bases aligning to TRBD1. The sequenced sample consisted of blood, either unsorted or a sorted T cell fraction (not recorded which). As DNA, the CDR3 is TGTGCCAGCAGCCAGGCGGACAGGGAGGATCAGCCCCAGCATTTT. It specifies CASSQADREDQPQHF.